In its sample, the clone carrying this TCR beta chain was seen a few times. The V end was cut by 3 bases, the J end by 3 bases, with 8 bases between. From germline, CDR1 is SGHTA and CDR2 FQGNSA. The CDR3 extends over 14 amino acids. One entry per CDR3 protein, called by TCRdb with MiXCR from the PCR reads. The data contain about 9,700 distinct CDR3 sequences, around 30% of them seen just once; the ten biggest clones take up 8.5% to 9%. This entry is derived from a study of immune characterization of retroperitoneal liposarcoma. Sequenced material: tumor tissue. The TCR was taken from a female donor with retroperitoneal liposarcoma. This chain joins TRBV7-2 and TRBJ1-4, with unresolved D. This chain's CDR3 is CASSFSGPNEKLFF. CDR3 DNA sequence: TGTGCCAGCAGCTTTTCCGGCCCTAATGAAAAACTGTTTTTT.